This TCR beta chain was identified during a study of blood T cell repertoires in COVID-19. Germline V gene data show CDR1 as WSHSY and CDR2 as SAAADI. The CDR3 consists of 14 residues. V shed 10 bases, J shed 2 bases, and the junction held 4 bases outside the gene matches. Here immunoSEQ multiplex PCR was the method, and the copy in TCRdb shows in-frame clones only, minus some. The sample holds about 45,000 clones, about 86% seen once. The V and J genes are TRBV10-2 and TRBJ2-1, with TRBD1 identical over 11 bases. This TCR derives from a human donor in a cohort sampled during active COVID-19. Material for sequencing was peripheral blood. The CDR3 spells CATGGQGAYNEQFF. Written as DNA, the CDR3 is TGCGCCACCGGGGGACAGGGGGCCTACAATGAGCAGTTCTTC.